This TCR beta chain appears in the sequencing data of a study of blood T cell repertoires in COVID-19. Sequencing was performed with immunoSEQ multiplex PCR; in TCRdb, only in-frame clones are kept and a portion is missing. The table lists approximately 210,000 clones, more than 70% of them singletons. Source material: peripheral blood. This TCR came from a human donor in a cohort sampled during active COVID-19.

CDR3 sequence reads: CASSQDPQGTSGGVEQFF. The CDR3 coding sequence is TGCGCCAGCAGCCAAGATCCTCAAGGGACTAGCGGGGGTGTTGAGCAGTTCTTC. The chain recombines TRBV4-1 with TRBJ2-1; 14 nucleotides match TRBD2. CDR3 length: 18 residues. The germline CDR1 and CDR2 sequences are MGHRA and YSYEKL. The ends lost 0 bases at V and 9 bases at J; junction bases unmatched: 10.